These 2 T cell receptor beta chains were all obtained from the same sample, sequenced in a study of blood T cell repertoires in COVID-19. Sequencing was performed with immunoSEQ multiplex PCR; in TCRdb, only in-frame clones are kept and a portion is missing. The sample carries approximately 44,000 clones, 80% to 90% recorded once. The sequenced material came from peripheral blood. Source of these receptors: a woman aged 40 to 50 with acute or convalescent COVID-19.

The chain joins TRBV5-4 to TRBJ2-1, with TRBD2 matching 11 bases. CDR3 length equals 16 residues. Trimming at V came to 4 bases and at J to 5 bases, leaving 8 bases not matched to a gene. From germline, CDR1 is SGHNT and CDR2 YYREEE (reference sequence). In nucleotides, the CDR3 is TGTGCCAGCAGCCCAACTCTAGCGGGGGGTAACAATGAGCAGTTCTTC. Residues: CASSPTLAGGNNEQFF.

The rearrangement joins TRBV6-1 to TRBJ1-6; 9 bases are shared with TRBD1. The length of the CDR3 is 14 residues. Trimming at V came to 3 bases and at J to 10 bases, leaving 4 bases not matched to a gene. Per the germline V gene, CDR1 is MNHNS and CDR2 is SASEGT. The CDR3 DNA reads TGTGCCAGCAGTGACAGGACAGGGGTATCACCCCTCCACTTT. Its translation is CASSDRTGVSPLHF.